This T cell receptor (beta chain) was documented in a study of cytomegalovirus exposure and HLA in healthy donors. The PCR was carried out with 60 Vbeta primers and 13 Jbeta primers. Sequencing used immunoSEQ multiplex PCR; TCRdb keeps in-frame clones, though not all of them. This table holds about 150,000 clones, approximately 85% found once. The sample holds one count of this clone. Sequencing used PBMCs. This clonotype was obtained from a man aged 30 to 39 in good health and CMV-seropositive.

In nucleotides, the CDR3 is TGTGCCAGCAGCCTACGGGGAGGGAGGACAGATACGCAGTATTTT. Amino acid sequence: CASSLRGGRTDTQYF. This chain uses TRBV6-5 with TRBJ2-3; 7 bases are shared with TRBD2. The junction had 9 bases not matched to a gene; V was cut back by 6 bases and J by 3 bases. The CDR3 runs to 15 residues. The germline gives CDR1 MNHEY, CDR2 SVGAGI.